This T cell receptor beta chain is drawn from a study of CD8 T cells in ankylosing spondylitis. Study-wide results and limits: Some motif variants were previously reported in reactive arthritis synovial fluid and blood. There was reportedly significant enrichment of clones that were disease-linked in matched ankylosing spondylitis synovial fluid. Characteristic of ankylosing spondylitis blood, it appeared, was a TCR beta motif comprising roughly eight highly homologous variants.

This clonotype was seen more than once but under ten times. Its target is not known. With molecular barcodes, quantitative 5'-RACE was used to make the TCR beta libraries. TCRdb processed the 5' RACE reads anew with MiXCR; each CDR3 protein has one entry. The sample lists roughly 200,000 distinct CDR3 sequences, about 13% occurring once. Germline V CDR1 and CDR2: DFQATT, SNEGSKA (reference sequence). This CDR3 spans 13 amino acids. V shed 3 bases and J 4 bases; nucleotides not matched to a gene: 1. What was sequenced was blood, either unsorted or a sorted T cell fraction (not recorded which). The chain uses TRBV20-1 and TRBJ2-7; 12 bases line up with TRBD2. This receptor was obtained from a male donor with ankylosing spondylitis or in good health (not recorded which). The CDR3 sequence is CSASTSGRYEQYF. For the CDR3, the DNA is TGCAGTGCTAGCACTAGCGGGAGGTACGAGCAGTACTTC.